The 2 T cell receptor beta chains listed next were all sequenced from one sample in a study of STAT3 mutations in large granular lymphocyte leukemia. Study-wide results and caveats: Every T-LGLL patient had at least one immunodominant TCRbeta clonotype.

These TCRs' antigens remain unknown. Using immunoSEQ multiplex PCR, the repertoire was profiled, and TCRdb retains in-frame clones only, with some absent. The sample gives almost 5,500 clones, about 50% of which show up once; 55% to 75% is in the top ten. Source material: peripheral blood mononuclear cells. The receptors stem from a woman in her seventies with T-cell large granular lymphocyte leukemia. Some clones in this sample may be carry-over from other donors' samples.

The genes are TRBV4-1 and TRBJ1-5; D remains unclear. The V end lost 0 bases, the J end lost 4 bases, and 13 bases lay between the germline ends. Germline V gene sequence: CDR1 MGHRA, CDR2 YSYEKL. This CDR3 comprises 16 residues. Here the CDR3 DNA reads TGCGCCAGCAGCCAAGAGGCCAGTCTAGCAAATCAGCCCCAGCATTTT. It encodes CASSQEASLANQPQHF.

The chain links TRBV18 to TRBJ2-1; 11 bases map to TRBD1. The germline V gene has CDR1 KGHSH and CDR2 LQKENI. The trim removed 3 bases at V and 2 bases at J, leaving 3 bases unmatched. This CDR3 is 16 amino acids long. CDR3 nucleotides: TGTGCCAGCTCACCCCCGGACAGGGGGCCCTACAATGAGCAGTTCTTC. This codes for CASSPPDRGPYNEQFF.